These 32 T cell receptor beta chains share one sample of origin, sequenced in a study of STAT3 mutations in large granular lymphocyte leukemia. Study results and caveats: At least one immunodominant TCR beta clonotype appeared in every T-cell large granular lymphocyte leukemia patient.

Clones were sequenced by immunoSEQ multiplex PCR, and TCRdb holds only the in-frame ones, with some missing. The table shows more than 2,500 clones, with approximately 92% occurring only once. No antigen is known for these receptors. Material: peripheral blood mononuclear cells. These receptors came from a woman between 65 and 79 years old with T-cell large granular lymphocyte leukemia. Some clones in this sample may be carry-over from other donors' samples.

The chain couples TRBV6-6 to TRBJ1-5; possibly TRBD1 for D (6 bases). V dropped 6 bases and J dropped 1 base, with 13 bases sitting between them. The CDR3 consists of 15 residues. In germline, CDR1 is MNHNY, CDR2 SVGAGI (reference sequence). In DNA, the CDR3 is TGTGCCAGCAGGAGGGGGGTTGAGAGCAATCAGCCCCAGCATTTT. Protein product: CASRRGVESNQPQHF.

The gene calls are TRBV7-2 and TRBJ1-3; 9 bases line up with TRBD1. The CDR3 runs to 16 residues. V trimming: 4 bases; J trimming: 7 bases; junction bases outside the gene matches: 11. Germline-derived CDR1 and CDR2 are SGHTA and FQGNSA. Written as DNA, the CDR3 is TGTGCCAGCAGCTCCGCCCCTACCGGGACAGGGAACACCATATATTTT. This sequence encodes CASSSAPTGTGNTIYF.

The V and J genes are TRBV27 and TRBJ2-7; no clear D gene. The CDR3 has 14 residues. Trimming took off 5 bases at V and 5 bases at J, with 16 bases between the two ends. The germline gives CDR1 MNHEY, CDR2 SMNVEV (reference sequence). The CDR3 bases are TGTGCCAGCAGTCCCCCTCGGGTACCCAACGAGCAGTACTTC. It encodes CASSPPRVPNEQYF.

The chain couples TRBV9 to TRBJ2-7; D is possibly TRBD1 (6 bases). Germline V CDR1 and CDR2: SGDLS, YYNGEE. Trimming took off 1 base at V and 6 bases at J, with 11 bases between the two ends. This CDR3 has 13 amino acids. CDR3 in amino acids: CASSVQGLGEQYF. The CDR3, as DNA: TGTGCCAGCAGCGTACAGGGGCTAGGCGAGCAGTACTTC. The whole variable domain, remainder taken from reference TRBV9 and TRBJ2-7, is DSGVTQTPKHLITATGQRVTLRCSPRSGDLSVYWYQQSLDQGLQFLIQYYNGEERAKGNILERFSAQQFPDLHSELNLSSLELGDSALYFCASSVQGLGEQYFGPGTRLTVT.

This rearrangement joins TRBV5-5 to TRBJ2-6, with TRBD1 identical over 11 bases. J gave up 0 bases and V 4 bases, and 6 bases lay outside the gene matches. CDR1 is SGHKS, CDR2 YYEKEE, per germline (reference sequence). The CDR3 is 18 residues long. The CDR3: CASSPGQGVSSGANVLTF. Written as DNA, the CDR3 is TGTGCCAGCAGCCCGGGACAGGGGGTCTCCTCTGGGGCCAACGTCCTGACTTTC.

In DNA, the CDR3 is TGCAGCGTTGAGGAGGGGGCGAGCTACGAGCAGTACTTC. Protein sequence: CSVEEGASYEQYF. The chain has TRBV29-1 and TRBJ2-7; perhaps TRBD1 as D (7 bases). Per the germline V gene, CDR1 is SQVTM and CDR2 is ANQGSEA. There are 13 residues in the CDR3. Trimming pared 3 bases from V and 3 bases from J, leaving 12 bases between.

The chain uses TRBV30 and TRBJ1-1; D possibly corresponds to TRBD1 (5 bases). CDR1 is GTSNPN, CDR2 SVGIG, per germline (reference sequence). Trimming stripped 2 bases from V and 6 bases from J, with 13 bases between. CDR3 length equals 13 residues. Here the CDR3 reads CAWSLNGGAEAFF. The CDR3 coding sequence is TGTGCCTGGAGTCTAAACGGGGGGGCTGAAGCTTTCTTT.

The chain combines TRBV30 with TRBJ2-5; 8 nucleotides line up with TRBD1. Germline CDR1 reads GTSNPN; CDR2 reads SVGIG (reference sequence). CDR3 length: 13 amino acids. V lost 3 bases, J lost 7 bases, and 7 bases stayed unmatched. This CDR3 reads CAWSYGTGWTQYF. The CDR3 DNA sequence: TGTGCCTGGAGCTACGGGACAGGTTGGACCCAGTACTTC.

This chain joins TRBV5-1 and TRBJ2-7; TRBD1 agrees at 8 bases. With 0 bases clipped from V and 3 bases from J, the junction kept 8 bases outside the gene matches. From germline, CDR1 is SGHRS and CDR2 YFSETQ. The CDR3 covers 16 residues. CDR3 protein: CASSLGGTGLSYEQYF. CDR3 coding DNA: TGCGCCAGCAGCTTGGGGGGGACAGGCTTGAGCTACGAGCAGTACTTC.

This chain connects TRBV18 to TRBJ2-5; D may match TRBD1 or TRBD2 (5 bases each). Trimming took off 6 bases at V and 2 bases at J, with 16 bases between the two ends. The CDR3 totals 15 residues. Germline lookup yields CDR1 KGHSH and CDR2 LQKENI. The CDR3 sequence: CASSLLGTKQETQYF. DNA of the CDR3: TGTGCCAGCTCTCTCCTGGGGACGAAACAAGAGACCCAGTACTTC.

The chain is built from TRBV21-1 and TRBJ2-2; TRBD1, as called in the table, went unchecked against the DNA. TRBV21-1 is labeled a pseudogene. The CDR3 extends over 15 amino acids. CDR3 region: CASSSPGTGPGELFF. The CDR3 coding sequence is TGTGCCAGCAGCTCCCCCGGGACAGGGCCCGGGGAGCTGTTTTTT.

The chain has TRBV5-1 and TRBJ2-7; 11 bases align to TRBD1. Unmatched junction bases numbered 10, after V lost 0 bases and J lost 2 bases. The CDR3 runs to 18 residues. Germline values: CDR1 SGHRS, CDR2 YFSETQ. The CDR3 region is CASSLVSAPGQGAYEQYF. The CDR3 nucleotides read TGCGCCAGCAGCTTGGTCTCGGCGCCGGGACAGGGGGCCTACGAGCAGTACTTC.

The chain combines TRBV6-5 with TRBJ1-1; 9 nucleotides agree with TRBD1. Germline lookup yields CDR1 MNHEY and CDR2 SVGAGI. The CDR3 is 15 residues long. V was pared by 4 bases and J by 5 bases, with 8 bases of the junction left unmatched. CDR3 residues: CASSSSGQGRTEAFF. In DNA form, the CDR3 reads TGTGCCAGCAGTTCCTCCGGACAGGGGAGGACTGAAGCTTTCTTT.

This chain links TRBV6-5 with TRBJ2-2; perhaps TRBD1 as D (6 bases). The CDR3 has 14 amino acids. Trimming removed 6 bases from V and 4 bases from J, with 12 bases in between. Germline loops: CDR1 MNHEY, CDR2 SVGAGI. CDR3 DNA sequence: TGTGCCAGCAGCTCGGACAGTAGCACCGGGGAGCTGTTTTTT. It codes for CASSSDSSTGELFF.

The V and J genes are TRBV28 and TRBJ1-2; D uncertain. This CDR3 region has 12 residues. Trimming cost V 6 bases and J 4 bases, with 9 bases left between them. Germline lookup yields CDR1 MDHEN and CDR2 SYDVKM. This CDR3 reads CASRKEAYGYTF. For the CDR3, the DNA is TGTGCCAGCAGGAAGGAGGCCTATGGCTACACCTTC.

The chain couples TRBV25-1 to TRBJ1-6; 8 bases match TRBD1. Per the germline V gene, CDR1 is MGHDK and CDR2 is SYGVNS. V gave up 7 bases and J gave up 7 bases; unmatched junction bases: 6. CDR3 length equals 14 residues. The CDR3 DNA follows: TGTGCCAGCAAAACCGGGACAGGAAATTCACCCCTCCACTTT. It translates to CASKTGTGNSPLHF.

The V call is TRBV29-1, the J call TRBJ2-1; the match to TRBD1 covers 7 bases. The junction had 14 bases not matched to a gene; V was cut back by 0 bases and J by 3 bases. The V gene's germline CDR1 is SQVTM and CDR2 ANQGSEA. This CDR3 is built from 18 residues. In DNA, the CDR3 is TGCAGCGTTGAAGATAGTTCGGTAACCAGGGGGTTCTACAATGAGCAGTTCTTC. Translation gives CSVEDSSVTRGFYNEQFF.

The J gene is TRBJ2-3, the V gene TRBV30; D is unresolved. Trimming shortened V by 2 bases and J by 2 bases, and 8 bases separated the two germline ends. The CDR3 has 13 amino acids. The germline CDR1 and CDR2 sequences are GTSNPN and SVGIG (reference sequence). The CDR3 coding sequence is TGTGCCTGGAGTAGCACGCTCACAGATACGCAGTATTTT. Residues: CAWSSTLTDTQYF.

The V call is TRBV29-1, the J call TRBJ1-2; D is unclear. CDR3 size: 12 residues. V was trimmed by 4 bases and J by 2 bases, leaving 8 bases between them. Germline V gene lookup returns CDR1 SQVTM and CDR2 ANQGSEA. The CDR3 coding sequence is TGCAGCGTTGTTCTAAGAAACTATGGCTACACCTTC. It yields the protein CSVVLRNYGYTF.

The chain combines TRBV7-9 with TRBJ2-5; 7 nucleotides agree with TRBD1. There are 14 residues in the CDR3. CDR1 and CDR2 from the germline V gene are SEHNR and FQNEAQ (reference sequence). The V and J ends lost 5 bases and 5 bases, in that order; junction bases with no gene match: 8. This CDR3 reads CASSHNRGPETQYF. The CDR3 DNA is TGTGCCAGCAGCCATAACAGGGGTCCGGAGACCCAGTACTTC. The variable domain in full, with the rest retrieved from reference TRBV7-9 and TRBJ2-5, is DTGVSQNPRHKITKRGQNVTFRCDPISEHNRLYWYRQTLGQGPEFLTYFQNEAQLEKSRLLSDRFSAERPKGSFSTLEIQRTEQGDSAMYLCASSHNRGPETQYFGPGTRLLVL.

V usage is TRBV30 and J usage is TRBJ1-2; maybe TRBD1 (6 bases). Germline V gene data show CDR1 as GTSNPN and CDR2 as SVGIG (reference sequence). The length of the CDR3 is 13 residues. V shed 5 bases and J shed 5 bases, with 15 bases lying between them. The CDR3 bases are TGTGCCTGGTTTCAGGGGCTCGGGTATGGCTACACCTTC. It translates to CAWFQGLGYGYTF.

This clone came up once. This chain connects TRBV5-4 to TRBJ2-3; D is uncertain. This CDR3 contains 13 residues. Germline values: CDR1 SGHNT, CDR2 YYREEE (reference sequence). V gave up 9 bases and J gave up 4 bases, with 15 bases separating them. The CDR3 spells CATSLNPSDTQYF. Here the CDR3 DNA reads TGTGCCACCTCCCTGAACCCCTCAGATACGCAGTATTTT.

The CDR3 DNA reads TGTGCCTGGAGTGAGGGGCTCTCTGGAAACACCATATATTTT. This encodes CAWSEGLSGNTIYF. This rearrangement joins TRBV30 to TRBJ1-3; D possibly corresponds to TRBD1 (5 bases). Germline V gene data show CDR1 as GTSNPN and CDR2 as SVGIG (reference sequence). The germline V and J ends were trimmed by 1 base and 0 bases, with 7 bases remaining between them. This CDR3 is built from 14 residues.

This clone was seen just once. The chain combines TRBV5-4 with TRBJ2-1; 7 nucleotides line up with TRBD1. V shed 1 base, J shed 5 bases, and the junction held 6 bases outside the gene matches. This CDR3 has 15 residues. The germline V gene has CDR1 SGHNT and CDR2 YYREEE (reference sequence). The CDR3 bases are TGTGCCAGCAGCTTGCCGGGACAGAGCCACAATGAGCAGTTCTTC. It codes for CASSLPGQSHNEQFF.

CDR3 region: CASGSLAGAYEQYF. CDR3 coding DNA: TGTGCCAGCGGGTCCCTAGCGGGGGCCTACGAGCAGTACTTC. This chain uses TRBV7-9 with TRBJ2-7, with 10 bases identical to TRBD2. The germline V gene has CDR1 SEHNR and CDR2 FQNEAQ (reference sequence). Trimming cost V 8 bases and J 2 bases; bases outside gene matches: 6. This CDR3 is 14 amino acids long.

The chain recombines TRBV5-1 with TRBJ2-7; 9 bases match TRBD1. Germline values: CDR1 SGHRS, CDR2 YFSETQ. Trimming at V came to 4 bases and at J to 1 base, leaving 6 bases not matched to a gene. The CDR3 length is 15 residues. The CDR3 bases are TGCGCCAGCAGCCCTCAACAGGGGGCGTCCTACGAGCAGTACTTC. Its translation: CASSPQQGASYEQYF.

In DNA, the CDR3 is TGTGCCAGCAGCGGGGGGACGGGCGGTAGCACAGATACGCAGTATTTT. It encodes CASSGGTGGSTDTQYF. This rearrangement joins TRBV5-6 to TRBJ2-3; maybe TRBD2 (6 bases). The CDR3 extends over 16 amino acids. Per germline, CDR1 SGHDT and CDR2 YYEEEE. V shed 4 bases and J shed 0 bases, with 15 bases lying between them.

The V call is TRBV5-5, the J call TRBJ2-7; a possible D gene is TRBD1 (6 bases). The CDR3 covers 15 residues. With 2 bases removed from V and 0 bases from J, the gap between germline ends came to 12 bases. The germline CDR1 and CDR2 sequences are SGHKS and YYEKEE (reference sequence). The CDR3: CASSFPGTRSYEQYF. The CDR3 coding sequence is TGTGCCAGCAGCTTTCCCGGGACACGCTCCTACGAGCAGTACTTC.

This clone was picked up a small number of times. The chain recombines TRBV30 with TRBJ1-2; the D gene is possibly TRBD1 (5 bases). Trimming cost V 1 base and J 4 bases, with 13 bases left between them. CDR1 is GTSNPN, CDR2 SVGIG, per germline (reference sequence). This CDR3 is built from 14 residues. The DNA for the CDR3 is TGTGCCTGGAGTGCCGGGGCCGATAGCTATGGCTACACCTTC. Protein product: CAWSAGADSYGYTF.

V usage is TRBV30 and J usage is TRBJ1-2; D remains ambiguous. The CDR3 has 14 amino acids. The V gene's germline CDR1 is GTSNPN and CDR2 SVGIG (reference sequence). Trimming removed 0 bases from V and 6 bases from J, with 14 bases in between. CDR3 DNA: TGTGCCTGGAGTGTACTAAGGGTAGGGAATGGCTACACCTTC. Translating gives CAWSVLRVGNGYTF.

The sample holds one count of this clone. The V call is TRBV2, the J call TRBJ2-7, with D possibly TRBD1 on 5 matching bases. Germline-derived CDR1 and CDR2 are SNHLY and FYNNEI. This CDR3 comprises 13 residues. V lost 7 bases, J lost 4 bases, and 14 bases lay in between. As DNA, the CDR3 is TGTGCCAGCAATCCAGGGATCCAATACGAGCAGTACTTC. Its translation: CASNPGIQYEQYF. Drawing the rest from reference TRBV2 and TRBJ2-7, the complete variable domain is EPEVTQTPSHQVTQMGQEVILRCVPISNHLYFYWYRQILGQKVEFLVSFYNNEISEKSEIFDDQFSVERPDGSNFTLKIRSTKLEDSAMYFCASNPGIQYEQYFGPGTRLTVT.

This clone was seen a single time. The chain combines TRBV5-1 with TRBJ1-1; possible D gene TRBD1, 5 bases. Germline V gene lookup returns CDR1 SGHRS and CDR2 YFSETQ. Trimming pared 7 bases from V and 1 base from J, leaving 14 bases between. There are 14 residues in the CDR3. CDR3 sequence reads: CASAIGGTNTEAFF. The CDR3 DNA reads TGCGCCAGCGCCATTGGGGGGACGAACACTGAAGCTTTCTTT.